The sequence of this T cell receptor beta chain was determined in a study of patients with pleural tuberculosis. The CDR3 runs to 12 residues. The V gene's germline CDR1 is MDHEN and CDR2 SYDVKM. V lost 2 bases, J lost 11 bases, and 9 bases lay in between. TCRdb re-derived calls from the reads in MiXCR, one entry per CDR3 protein. The table has tens of thousands of distinct CDR3 sequences, 5.5% to 8% seen once. In this sample, this clonotype turned up many times. This sequence originates from a human donor with pleural tuberculosis. The chain links TRBV28 to TRBJ1-4; no clear D gene. The CDR3 sequence: CASSLRAMKLFF. In DNA, the CDR3 is TGTGCCAGCAGTTTAAGGGCGATGAAACTGTTTTTT.